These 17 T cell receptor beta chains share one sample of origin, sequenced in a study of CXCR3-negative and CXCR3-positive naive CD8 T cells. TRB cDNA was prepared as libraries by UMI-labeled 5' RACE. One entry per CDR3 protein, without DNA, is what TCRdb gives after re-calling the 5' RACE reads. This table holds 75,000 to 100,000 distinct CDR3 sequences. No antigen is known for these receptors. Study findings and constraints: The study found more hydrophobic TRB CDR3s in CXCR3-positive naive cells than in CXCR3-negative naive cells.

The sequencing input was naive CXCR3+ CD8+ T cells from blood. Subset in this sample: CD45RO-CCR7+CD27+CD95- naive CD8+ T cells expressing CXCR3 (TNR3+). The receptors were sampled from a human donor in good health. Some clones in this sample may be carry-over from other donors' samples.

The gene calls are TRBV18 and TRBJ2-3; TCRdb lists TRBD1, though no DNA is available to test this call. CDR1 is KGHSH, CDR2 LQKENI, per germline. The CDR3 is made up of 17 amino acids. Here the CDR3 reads CASSPKLGTGRADTQYF.

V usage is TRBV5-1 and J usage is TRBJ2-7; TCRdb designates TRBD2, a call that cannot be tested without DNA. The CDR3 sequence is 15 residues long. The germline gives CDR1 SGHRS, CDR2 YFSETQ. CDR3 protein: CASSLLLAENYEQYF.

CDR3 loop: CASSESGFPGELFF. The chain couples TRBV25-1 to TRBJ2-2. CDR3 length equals 14 residues. CDR1 and CDR2 from the germline V gene are MGHDK and SYGVNS.

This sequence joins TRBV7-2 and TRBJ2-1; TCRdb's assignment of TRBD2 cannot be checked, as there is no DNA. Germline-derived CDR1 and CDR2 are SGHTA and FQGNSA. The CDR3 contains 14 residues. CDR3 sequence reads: CASSFGRLYNEQFF.

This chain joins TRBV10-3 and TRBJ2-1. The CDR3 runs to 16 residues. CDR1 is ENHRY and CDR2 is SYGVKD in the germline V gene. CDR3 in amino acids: CAISDSGSSAYNEQFF.

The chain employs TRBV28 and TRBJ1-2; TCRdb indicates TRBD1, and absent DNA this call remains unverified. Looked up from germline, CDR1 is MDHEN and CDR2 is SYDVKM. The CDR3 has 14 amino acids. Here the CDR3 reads CASSSRDALDGYTF.

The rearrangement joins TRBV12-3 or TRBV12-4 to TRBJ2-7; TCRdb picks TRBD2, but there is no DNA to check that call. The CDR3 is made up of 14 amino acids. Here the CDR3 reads CASTIAGGIYEQYF.

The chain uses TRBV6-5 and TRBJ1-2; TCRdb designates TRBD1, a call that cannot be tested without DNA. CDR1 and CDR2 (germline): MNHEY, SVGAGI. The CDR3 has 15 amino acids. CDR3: CASSSEPRGGYGYTF.

CDR3 sequence reads: CASSIGLGYEQYF. The rearrangement uses TRBV19 and TRBJ2-7; the TCRdb call, TRBD1, lacks DNA for checking. The V gene's germline CDR1 is LNHDA and CDR2 SQIVND (reference sequence). CDR3 length: 13 amino acids.

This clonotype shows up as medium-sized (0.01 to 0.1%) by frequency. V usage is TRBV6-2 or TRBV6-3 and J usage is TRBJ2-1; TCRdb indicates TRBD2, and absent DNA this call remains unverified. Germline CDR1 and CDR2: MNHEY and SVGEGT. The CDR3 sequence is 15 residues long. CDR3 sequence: CASSPPSGGYNEQFF.

The CDR3 here is CASSYGFEAFF. The genes are TRBV6-2 or TRBV6-3 and TRBJ1-1. The V gene's germline CDR1 is MNHEY and CDR2 SVGEGT. The CDR3 is made up of 11 amino acids.

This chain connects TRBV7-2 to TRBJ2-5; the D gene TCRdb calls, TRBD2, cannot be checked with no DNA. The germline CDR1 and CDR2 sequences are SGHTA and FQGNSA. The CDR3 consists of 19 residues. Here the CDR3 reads CASSLEPGLAGGPRETQYF.

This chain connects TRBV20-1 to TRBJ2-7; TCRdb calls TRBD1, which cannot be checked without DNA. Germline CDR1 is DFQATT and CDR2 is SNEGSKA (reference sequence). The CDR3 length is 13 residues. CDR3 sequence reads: CSAVWGGAYEQYF.

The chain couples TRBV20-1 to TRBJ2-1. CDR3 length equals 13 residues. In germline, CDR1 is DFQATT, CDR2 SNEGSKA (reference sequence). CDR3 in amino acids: CSATTSSYNEQFF.

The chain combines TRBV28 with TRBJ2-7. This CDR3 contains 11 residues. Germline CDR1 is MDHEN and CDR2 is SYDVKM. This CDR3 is CASSLVGDQYF.

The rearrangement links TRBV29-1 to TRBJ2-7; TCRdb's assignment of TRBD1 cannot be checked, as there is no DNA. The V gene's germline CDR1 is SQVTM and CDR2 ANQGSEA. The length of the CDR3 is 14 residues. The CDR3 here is CSVEQGPLSYEQYF.

The CDR3 loop reads CASSLGTGAVLYNEQFF. This chain uses TRBV11-2 with TRBJ2-1; lacking DNA, the TRBD1 call made by TCRdb goes unchecked. CDR1 and CDR2 from the germline V gene are SGHAT and FQNNGV. CDR3 size: 17 residues.